The clone carrying this TCR beta chain was detected ten times or more. Its antigen is unidentified. Each CDR3 protein is one row after TCRdb ran MiXCR on the 5' RACE reads. The sample records about 55,000 distinct CDR3 sequences, about 15% being singletons. The sample belongs to a study of early T cells in non-severe SARS-CoV-2 infection. The CDR3 extends over 16 amino acids. Trimming took 0 bases from V and 7 from J; bases not matched to a gene: 3. Germline V gene data show CDR1 as SEHNR and CDR2 as FQNEAQ (reference sequence). Study outcomes and limitations: Matches to VDJdb favored anti-spike CD8 responses and missed private and CD4 specificities.

The specimen comprised whole blood, sampled at baseline. The sequence was collected from an adult who was a healthcare worker with PCR-confirmed SARS-CoV-2 infection or an uninfected control (not recorded which). The gene calls are TRBV7-9 and TRBJ2-1; 13 bases align to TRBD2. Here the CDR3 DNA reads TGTGCCAGCAGCTTAGCCCCGGGACTAGCGGGGAATGAGCAGTTCTTC. Its translation: CASSLAPGLAGNEQFF.